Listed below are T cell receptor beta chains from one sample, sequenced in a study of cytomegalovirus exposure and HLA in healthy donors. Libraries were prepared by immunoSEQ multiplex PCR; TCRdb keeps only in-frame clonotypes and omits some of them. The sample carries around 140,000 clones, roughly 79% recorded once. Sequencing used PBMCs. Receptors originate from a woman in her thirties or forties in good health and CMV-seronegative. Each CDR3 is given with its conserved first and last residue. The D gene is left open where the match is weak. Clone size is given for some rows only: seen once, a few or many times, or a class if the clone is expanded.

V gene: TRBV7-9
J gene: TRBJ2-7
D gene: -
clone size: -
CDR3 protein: CASSPRPGGEQYF
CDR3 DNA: TGTGCCAGCAGCCCACGACCGGGTGGCGAGCAGTACTTC

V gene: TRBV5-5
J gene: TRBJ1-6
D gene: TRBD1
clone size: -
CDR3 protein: CASSEGPGQGNSPLHF
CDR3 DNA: TGTGCCAGCAGCGAGGGACCGGGACAGGGGAATTCACCCCTCCACTTT

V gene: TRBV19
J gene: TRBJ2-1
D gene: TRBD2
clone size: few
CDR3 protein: CASTIPGTSGGGQFF
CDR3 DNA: TGTGCCAGTACCATCCCCGGGACTAGCGGGGGAGGACAGTTCTTC

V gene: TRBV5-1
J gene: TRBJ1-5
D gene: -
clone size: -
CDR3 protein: CASSATGRGQPQHF
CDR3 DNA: TGCGCCAGCAGCGCGACTGGAAGGGGTCAGCCCCAGCATTTT

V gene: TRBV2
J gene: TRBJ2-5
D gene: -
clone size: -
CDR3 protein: CASSESLRYQETQYF
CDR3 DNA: TGTGCCAGCAGTGAGAGCCTCAGGTACCAAGAGACCCAGTACTTC

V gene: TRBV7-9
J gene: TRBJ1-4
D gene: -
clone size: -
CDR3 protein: CASSSGVRDFNEKLFF
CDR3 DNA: TGTGCCAGCAGCTCTGGGGTCCGGGACTTTAATGAAAAACTGTTTTTT

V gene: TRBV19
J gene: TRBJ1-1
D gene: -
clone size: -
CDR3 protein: CASSRGLNTEAFF
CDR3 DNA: TGTGCCAGTAGTAGGGGCCTGAACACTGAAGCTTTCTTT

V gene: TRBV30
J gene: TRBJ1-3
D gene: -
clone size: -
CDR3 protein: CAWSVGGTNSGNTIYF
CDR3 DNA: TGTGCCTGGAGTGTGGGAGGCACTAACTCTGGAAACACCATATATTTT

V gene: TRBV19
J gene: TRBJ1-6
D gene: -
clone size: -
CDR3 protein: CASSIESRLSGSSYNSPLHF
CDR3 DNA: TGTGCCAGTAGTATAGAATCGAGGCTTTCCGGCAGCTCCTATAATTCACCCCTCCACTTT

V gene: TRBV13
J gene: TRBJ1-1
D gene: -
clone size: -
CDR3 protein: CASSPGQLNTEAFF
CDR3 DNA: TGTGCCAGCAGCCCGGGACAACTGAACACTGAAGCTTTCTTT

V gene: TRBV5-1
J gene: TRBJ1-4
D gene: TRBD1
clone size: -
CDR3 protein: CASSTGTGYEKLFF
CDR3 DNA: TGCGCCAGCAGCACCGGGACAGGGTATGAAAAACTGTTTTTT

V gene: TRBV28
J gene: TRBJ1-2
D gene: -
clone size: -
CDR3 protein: CASRRGRNGYTF
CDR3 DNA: TGTGCCAGCCGGAGAGGGCGGAATGGCTACACCTTC

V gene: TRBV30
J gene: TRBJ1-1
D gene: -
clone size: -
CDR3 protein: CAWSATGRTEAFF
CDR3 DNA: TGTGCCTGGAGCGCCACAGGGCGGACTGAAGCTTTCTTT